Listed here is a single TCR beta chain. Assay used: immunoSEQ multiplex PCR; TCRdb lists only in-frame clones, some missing. The sample consists of approximately 59,000 clones, 86% of them appearing once. Germline V gives CDR1 SGHTA, CDR2 FQGNSA. Trimming pared 5 bases from V and 5 bases from J, leaving 18 bases between. There are 15 residues in the CDR3. The data stem from a study of technical replicates of blood from a few donors. The sequence was collected from a human donor in good health. Some clones in this sample may be carry-over from other donors' samples. Sequencing used PBMCs. The chain is built from TRBV7-2 and TRBJ2-5; D uncertain. The CDR3 here is CASSPRFGGGETQYF. CDR3 in DNA: TGTGCCAGCAGCCCGCGCTTTGGTGGCGGCGAGACCCAGTACTTC.